Listed below are T cell receptor beta chains from one sample, sequenced in a study of cytomegalovirus exposure and HLA in healthy donors. Profiling relied on immunoSEQ multiplex PCR, and the TCRdb table lists in-frame clones only, not all of them. The data show about 160,000 clones, approximately 84% seen once. Material: PBMCs. The receptor source for this set is a man younger than 40 in good health and CMV-seropositive. CDR3s include the opening cysteine and the closing phenylalanine or tryptophan. D genes are given only for firm matches. Clone size appears in some rows only: once, few, many, or a class for an expanded clone.

-	TRBD1	TRBJ1-1	TRBV7-3	CASSLSGTVNTEAFF	TGTGCCAGCAGCCTATCCGGGACAGTGAACACTGAAGCTTTCTTT
-	TRBD2	TRBJ2-3	TRBV7-6	CASSLSGPRNTQYF	TGTGCCAGCAGCCTTAGCGGGCCCAGGAATACGCAGTATTTT
once	-	TRBJ2-7	TRBV5-6	CASSWGNRVYEQYF	TGTGCCAGCAGCTGGGGGAACAGGGTCTACGAGCAGTACTTC
-	-	TRBJ2-2	TRBV6-4	CASSTTAGMSTGELFF	TGTGCCAGCAGTACGACGGCGGGAATGAGCACCGGGGAGCTGTTTTTT
-	-	TRBJ1-2	TRBV9	CASSVAKTFYGYTF	TGTGCCAGCAGCGTAGCTAAAACCTTCTATGGCTACACCTTC
-	-	TRBJ2-2	TRBV2	CASMSNRNTGELFF	TGTGCCAGCATGTCGAACAGAAACACCGGGGAGCTGTTTTTT
once	TRBD2	TRBJ2-7	TRBV4-1	CASSQASTSGPYEQYF	TGCGCCAGCAGCCAAGCCAGTACTAGCGGGCCTTACGAGCAGTACTTC
-	TRBD1	TRBJ1-2	TRBV6-5	CASSRTGAVSDGYTF	TGTGCCAGCAGTAGGACAGGGGCGGTCTCCGATGGCTACACCTTC
-	-	TRBJ2-5	TRBV12-5	CASGGEAMETQYF	TGTGCTAGTGGTGGGGAGGCTATGGAGACCCAGTACTTC
-	-	TRBJ1-5	TRBV27	CASSPDRLGQPQHF	TGTGCCAGCAGCCCAGACAGATTGGGTCAGCCCCAGCATTTT
-	-	TRBJ2-7	TRBV6-5	CASSYSIVAGSYEQYF	TGTGCCAGCAGTTACTCGATTGTGGCGGGGTCCTACGAGCAGTACTTC
-	TRBD2	TRBJ2-6	TRBV28	CASRVAGDSGANVLTF	TGTGCCAGCAGGGTAGCGGGGGACTCTGGGGCCAACGTCCTGACTTTC
-	-	TRBJ2-2	TRBV5-8	CASSLGWLTKAGELFF	TGTGCCAGCAGCTTGGGGTGGCTTACTAAAGCCGGGGAGCTGTTTTTT
-	-	TRBJ2-1	TRBV27	CASSEKRGGEQFF	TGTGCCAGCAGCGAAAAAAGGGGCGGTGAGCAGTTCTTC
-	TRBD1	TRBJ2-7	TRBV27	CASSPGQEVPYEQYF	TGTGCCAGCAGTCCGGGACAGGAGGTCCCCTACGAGCAGTACTTC
-	-	TRBJ1-1	TRBV7-8	CASITNRGTEAFF	TGTGCCAGCATCACGAATAGGGGGACTGAAGCTTTCTTT
-	TRBD2	TRBJ2-2	TRBV5-1	CASIGLATGELFF	TGCGCCAGCATCGGACTAGCGACCGGGGAGCTGTTTTTT
-	-	TRBJ1-1	TRBV28	CASSLHPGNAEAFF	TGTGCCAGCAGTTTGCATCCCGGTAACGCTGAAGCTTTCTTT
-	-	TRBJ2-3	TRBV7-9	CASSQLGPRRTDTQYF	TGTGCCAGCAGCCAATTAGGACCCCGGAGGACAGATACGCAGTATTTT
few	TRBD1	TRBJ1-6	TRBV2	CASSVRTGEISPLHF	TGTGCCAGCAGTGTGCGGACAGGGGAAATCTCACCCCTCCACTTT
-	-	TRBJ2-7	TRBV14	CASSQVWRAGEQYF	TGTGCCAGCAGCCAAGTTTGGAGGGCGGGGGAGCAGTACTTC
few	-	TRBJ1-1	TRBV19	CASSIDLLRENTEAFF	TGTGCCAGTAGTATAGATCTCCTCAGGGAGAACACTGAAGCTTTCTTT
-	-	TRBJ1-1	TRBV27	CASSEKQGTEAFF	TGTGCCAGCAGTGAGAAACAGGGTACTGAAGCTTTCTTT
-	TRBD1	TRBJ1-2	TRBV9	CARHLGGQDYGYTF	TGTGCCAGGCACCTCGGAGGACAGGATTATGGCTACACCTTC
-	TRBD1	TRBJ1-6	TRBV5-6	CASSLNTGAQSPLHF	TGTGCCAGCAGCTTGAATACAGGGGCGCAATCACCCCTCCACTTT
-	-	TRBJ1-2	TRBV6-5	CASSFRRGYGYTF	TGTGCCAGCAGCTTTCGGCGGGGGTATGGCTACACCTTC
-	-	TRBJ1-3	TRBV28	CASSLRSPGNTIYF	TGTGCCAGCAGTTTACGGTCACCCGGAAACACCATATATTTT